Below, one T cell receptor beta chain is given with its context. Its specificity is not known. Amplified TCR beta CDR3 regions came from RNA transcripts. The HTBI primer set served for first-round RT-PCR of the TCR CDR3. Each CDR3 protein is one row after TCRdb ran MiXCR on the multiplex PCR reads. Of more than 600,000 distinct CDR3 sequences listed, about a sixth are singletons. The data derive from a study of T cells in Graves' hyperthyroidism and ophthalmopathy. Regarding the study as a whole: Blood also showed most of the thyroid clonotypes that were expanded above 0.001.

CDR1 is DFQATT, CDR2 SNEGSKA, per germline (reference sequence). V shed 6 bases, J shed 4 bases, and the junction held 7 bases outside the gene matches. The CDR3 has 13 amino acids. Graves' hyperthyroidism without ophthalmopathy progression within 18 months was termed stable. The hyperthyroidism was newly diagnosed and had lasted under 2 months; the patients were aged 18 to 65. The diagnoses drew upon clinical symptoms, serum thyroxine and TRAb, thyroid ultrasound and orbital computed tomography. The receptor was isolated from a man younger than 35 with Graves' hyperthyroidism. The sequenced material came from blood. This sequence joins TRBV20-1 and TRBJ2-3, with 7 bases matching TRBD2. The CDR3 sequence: CSAKRDLADTQYF. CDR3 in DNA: TGCAGTGCCAAGCGGGATCTAGCAGATACGCAGTATTTT.